Shown below are 18 T cell receptor beta chains from a single sample sequenced in a study of shared clonotypes between healthy human individuals. This table comes from immunoSEQ multiplex PCR, and its TCRdb copy is limited to in-frame clones, with some not included. The sample includes some 2.4 million clones, more than 85% of them seen just once. The sequencing sample was made of naive CD4+ T cells from PBMCs. This sample's subset: CD45RA+ positively selected. These receptors came from a man between 18 and 29 years old in good health. Some clones in this sample may be carry-over from other donors' samples.

This chain joins TRBV27 and TRBJ2-3, with TRBD1 matching over 8 bases. Per germline, CDR1 MNHEY and CDR2 SMNVEV (reference sequence). This CDR3 spans 15 amino acids. V lost 5 bases, J lost 6 bases, and 10 bases stayed unmatched. CDR3 residues: CASSLNGQGRDTQYF. The DNA of the CDR3 is TGTGCCAGCAGTCTGAACGGACAGGGACGGGATACGCAGTATTTT.

The chain uses TRBV5-1 and TRBJ2-2, with D unclear. The CDR3 length is 16 residues. Germline V gene lookup returns CDR1 SGHRS and CDR2 YFSETQ. The V and J ends lost 0 bases and 0 bases respectively, with 9 bases between them. The CDR3 DNA is TGCGCCAGCAGCTTGGTCGCCTTCGCGAACACCGGGGAGCTGTTTTTT. Translating it yields CASSLVAFANTGELFF. Complete variable domain (other parts from reference TRBV5-1 and TRBJ2-2): KAGVTQTPRYLIKTRGQQVTLSCSPISGHRSVSWYQQTPGQGLQFLFEYFSETQRNKGNFPGRFSGRQFSNSRSEMNVSTLELGDSALYLCASSLVAFANTGELFFGEGSRLTVL.

The chain uses TRBV5-1 and TRBJ2-7, with 8 nucleotides matching TRBD2. With 2 bases clipped from V and 4 bases from J, the junction kept 8 bases outside the gene matches. The CDR3 covers 15 residues. Germline CDR1 and CDR2: SGHRS and YFSETQ. The chain's CDR3 is CASSFGGAMTYEQYF. The CDR3 region has the DNA TGCGCCAGCAGCTTCGGGGGGGCCATGACTTACGAGCAGTACTTC.

The J gene is TRBJ1-2, the V gene TRBV4-2; 9 positions match TRBD1. V lost 4 bases and J lost 2; bases outside the gene matches: 2. Per germline, CDR1 LGHNA and CDR2 YNFKEQ. This CDR3 contains 14 residues. The CDR3 protein is CASSRGQGNYGYTF. The DNA of the CDR3 is TGTGCCAGCAGCCGCGGACAGGGGAACTATGGCTACACCTTC.

This sequence joins TRBV5-1 and TRBJ2-2; D is unresolved. The CDR3 runs 15 residues. V shed 3 bases and J shed 7 bases, with 16 bases lying between them. The germline V gene has CDR1 SGHRS and CDR2 YFSETQ. DNA of the CDR3: TGCGCCAGCAGCTGGCAGTTTGGGCCCGGCGGGGAGCTGTTTTTT. This translates into CASSWQFGPGGELFF.

The rearrangement links TRBV28 to TRBJ2-4, with D unresolved. The CDR3 loop spans 16 amino acids. CDR1 MDHEN and CDR2 SYDVKM come from the germline V gene. Trimming cost V 5 bases and J 1 base, with 15 bases left between them. The chain's CDR3 is CASSHDTLGAKNIQYF. The DNA for the CDR3 is TGTGCCAGCAGTCACGACACCCTAGGCGCCAAAAACATTCAGTACTTC.

The rearrangement links TRBV27 to TRBJ2-7, with a weak D call TRBD2 (7 bases). Trimming removed 4 bases at V and 2 bases at J, with 18 bases between. This CDR3 is 16 amino acids long. CDR1 is MNHEY, CDR2 SMNVEV, per germline (reference sequence). CDR3 in amino acids: CASSSRTDGLAYEQYF. The CDR3 DNA sequence: TGTGCCAGCAGTTCCAGGACAGACGGACTAGCCTACGAGCAGTACTTC.

V and J are TRBV27 and TRBJ2-7, with a weak D call TRBD1 (5 bases). The CDR3 length is 15 residues. V lost 2 bases and J lost 3, with 14 bases in between. Germline V gives CDR1 MNHEY, CDR2 SMNVEV (reference sequence). The CDR3 nucleotides are TGTGCCAGCAGTTTAAGACCAGGGATCAGCTACGAGCAGTACTTC. Its protein is CASSLRPGISYEQYF.

The chain couples TRBV18 to TRBJ2-1; D not certain. V was cut by 6 bases and J by 0 bases, with 21 bases left in between. Germline V CDR1 and CDR2: KGHSH, LQKENI. The length of the CDR3 is 18 residues. The DNA for the CDR3 is TGTGCCAGCTCCCCCATCGCGCTACAGATCAGCTCCTACAATGAGCAGTTCTTC. Its protein product is CASSPIALQISSYNEQFF.

V usage is TRBV19 and J usage is TRBJ1-2; D uncertain. CDR3 length: 18 amino acids. Deletions cut 2 bases from V and 1 base from J, with 20 bases between. CDR1 and CDR2 (germline): LNHDA, SQIVND (reference sequence). The CDR3 sequence: CASSITRQSKDDNYGYTF. The CDR3 coding sequence is TGTGCCAGTAGTATAACTCGGCAGAGCAAAGACGATAACTATGGCTACACCTTC.

A remark on this clone: Other DNA sequences from this sample encode an identical CDR3 as well. The genes are TRBV29-1 and TRBJ2-5, with TRBD1 matching 9 bases. The CDR3 loop spans 12 amino acids. Germline CDR1 and CDR2: SQVTM and ANQGSEA. J lost 4 bases, V lost 6 bases, and 3 bases had no gene match. This chain's CDR3 is CSVLQGAETQYF. CDR3 nucleotide sequence: TGCAGCGTCCTACAGGGGGCAGAGACCCAGTACTTC.

This clone was counted once. The chain combines TRBV6-5 with TRBJ2-5, with TRBD1 matching over 9 bases. The J call may be in error: the DNA end matches TRBJ2-7 better. The length of the CDR3 is 16 residues. Per germline, CDR1 MNHEY and CDR2 SVGAGI. The CDR3 DNA reads TGTGCCAGCAGTTCCAACCTTTGGACAGGGGCCTACGAGCAGTACTTC. Translated: CASSSNLWTGAYEQYF.

V is TRBV27 and J is TRBJ2-7; perhaps TRBD2 as D (5 bases). The CDR3 covers 14 residues. CDR1 is MNHEY and CDR2 is SMNVEV in the germline V gene (reference sequence). Between the trimmed V and J ends, which lost 3 bases and 6 bases, there was a span of 15 bases. CDR3 DNA: TGTGCCAGCAGTTTCCTGGCGACCGAGGGCGAGCAGTACTTC. Translation gives CASSFLATEGEQYF.

The rearrangement uses TRBV11-3 and TRBJ2-5; TRBD2 agrees at 8 bases. The CDR3 is 13 residues long. Germline assignment: CDR1 SGHNT and CDR2 YENEEA. Losses at the gene ends were 2 bases for V and 4 bases for J; bases not matched to a gene: 0. The CDR3 nucleotides are TGTGCCAGCAGCTTAACTAGCGGAGAGACCCAGTACTTC. It encodes CASSLTSGETQYF.

The chain employs TRBV18 and TRBJ2-5, with unresolved D. With 1 base removed from V and 4 bases from J, the gap between germline ends came to 4 bases. The CDR3 sequence is 12 residues long. CDR1 and CDR2 from the germline V gene are KGHSH and LQKENI. The CDR3 nucleotides are TGTGCCAGCTCACCACTGATAGAGACCCAGTACTTC. Its protein is CASSPLIETQYF.

The chain is built from TRBV27 and TRBJ2-1; no clear D. Germline CDR1 and CDR2: MNHEY and SMNVEV (reference sequence). The CDR3 has 10 amino acids. V gave up 8 bases and J gave up 8 bases, with 7 bases separating them. This CDR3 is CASPRDEQFF. The DNA of the CDR3 is TGTGCCAGCCCCCGGGATGAGCAGTTCTTC.

This clone was seen just once. The chain uses TRBV25-1 and TRBJ1-6; possible D gene TRBD1, 5 bases. V lost 4 bases to trimming and J lost 9 bases, with 16 bases between them. Germline V gives CDR1 MGHDK, CDR2 SYGVNS. This CDR3 region has 15 residues. CDR3: CASSVGGGTASPLHF. The CDR3, as DNA: TGTGCCAGCAGTGTCGGTGGGGGGACGGCTTCACCCCTCCACTTT.

The rearrangement joins TRBV7-2 to TRBJ2-5, with unresolved D. V gave up 4 bases and J gave up 2 bases, with 11 bases separating them. There are 14 residues in the CDR3. Germline assignment: CDR1 SGHTA and CDR2 FQGNSA. In DNA form, the CDR3 reads TGTGCCAGCAGCTCCCCCAACCAACAAGAGACCCAGTACTTC. It is translated as CASSSPNQQETQYF.